Listed below are T cell receptor beta chains from one sample, sequenced in a study of TIL therapy for anti-PD-1-resistant metastatic lung cancer. Clones were sequenced by immunoSEQ multiplex PCR, and TCRdb holds only the in-frame ones, with some missing. The sample holds tens of thousands of clones, less than 80% seen once. Specimen: blood, collected at baseline. These receptors were collected from an older man with non-small cell lung cancer. Each CDR3 is given with its conserved first and last residue. A D gene is named only where the DNA matches it firmly. Clone size is given for some rows only: seen once, a few or many times, or a class if the clone is expanded.

D gene	V gene	J gene	clone size	CDR3 DNA	CDR3 protein
TRBD1	TRBV6-1	TRBJ2-2	once	TGTGCCAGCAGTGAAGCGCTTCGGGGCAGGGGGGGGGAGCTGTTTTTT	CASSEALRGRGGELFF
-	TRBV6-5	TRBJ2-3	-	TGTGCCAGCAGTTACACCGACACAGATACGCAGTATTTT	CASSYTDTDTQYF
-	TRBV6-4	TRBJ2-2	-	TGTGCCAGCAGTGCGGGGACTGGCACCGGGGAGCTGTTTTTT	CASSAGTGTGELFF
TRBD1	TRBV6-5	TRBJ1-5	-	TGTGCCAGCAGCCCCGAGACAGGGCTTCAGCCCCAGCATTTT	CASSPETGLQPQHF
-	TRBV5-6	TRBJ2-3	-	TGTGCCAGCAGCTTGGTGGCAGGGGGCACAGATACGCAGTATTTT	CASSLVAGGTDTQYF
TRBD2	TRBV5-8	TRBJ2-1	-	TGTGCCAGCAGCGTAGGGACTAGCCCCTACAATGAGCAGTTCTTC	CASSVGTSPYNEQFF
TRBD1	TRBV2	TRBJ1-5	-	TGTGCCAGCATGGCAGGGGGCCACTATAGCAATCAGCCCCAGCATTTT	CASMAGGHYSNQPQHF
-	TRBV4-1	TRBJ2-3	-	TGCGCCAGCAGCCAAGAGCGGGGAGGCACGCAGTATTTT	CASSQERGGTQYF
-	TRBV25-1	TRBJ2-1	-	TGTGCCAGCAGTGAATCTACGGGCCTCTTCAATGAGCAGTTCTTC	CASSESTGLFNEQFF
TRBD2	TRBV6-5	TRBJ2-1	-	TGTGCCAGCAGAGCAACTAGCGGGAGGGTTAATGAGCAGTTCTTC	CASRATSGRVNEQFF
-	TRBV19	TRBJ2-2	-	TGTGCCACCCCGGGACTGAACACCGGGGAGCTGTTTTTT	CATPGLNTGELFF
TRBD2	TRBV6-1	TRBJ2-2	-	TGTGCCAGCAGTGAGGGTAGCGGGAGGATCGGGGAGCTGTTTTTT	CASSEGSGRIGELFF